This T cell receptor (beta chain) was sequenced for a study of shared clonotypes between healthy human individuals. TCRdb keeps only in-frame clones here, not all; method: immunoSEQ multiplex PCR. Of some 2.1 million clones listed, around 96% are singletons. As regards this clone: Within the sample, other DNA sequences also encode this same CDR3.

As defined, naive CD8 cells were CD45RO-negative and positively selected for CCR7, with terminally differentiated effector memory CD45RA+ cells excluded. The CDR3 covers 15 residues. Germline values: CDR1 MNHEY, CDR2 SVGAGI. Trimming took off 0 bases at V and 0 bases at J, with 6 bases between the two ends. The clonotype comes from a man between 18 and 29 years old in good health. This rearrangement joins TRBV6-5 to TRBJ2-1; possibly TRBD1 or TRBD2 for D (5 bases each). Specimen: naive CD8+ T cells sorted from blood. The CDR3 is CASSYSGGSYNEQFF. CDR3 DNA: TGTGCCAGCAGTTACTCTGGGGGCTCCTACAATGAGCAGTTCTTC.